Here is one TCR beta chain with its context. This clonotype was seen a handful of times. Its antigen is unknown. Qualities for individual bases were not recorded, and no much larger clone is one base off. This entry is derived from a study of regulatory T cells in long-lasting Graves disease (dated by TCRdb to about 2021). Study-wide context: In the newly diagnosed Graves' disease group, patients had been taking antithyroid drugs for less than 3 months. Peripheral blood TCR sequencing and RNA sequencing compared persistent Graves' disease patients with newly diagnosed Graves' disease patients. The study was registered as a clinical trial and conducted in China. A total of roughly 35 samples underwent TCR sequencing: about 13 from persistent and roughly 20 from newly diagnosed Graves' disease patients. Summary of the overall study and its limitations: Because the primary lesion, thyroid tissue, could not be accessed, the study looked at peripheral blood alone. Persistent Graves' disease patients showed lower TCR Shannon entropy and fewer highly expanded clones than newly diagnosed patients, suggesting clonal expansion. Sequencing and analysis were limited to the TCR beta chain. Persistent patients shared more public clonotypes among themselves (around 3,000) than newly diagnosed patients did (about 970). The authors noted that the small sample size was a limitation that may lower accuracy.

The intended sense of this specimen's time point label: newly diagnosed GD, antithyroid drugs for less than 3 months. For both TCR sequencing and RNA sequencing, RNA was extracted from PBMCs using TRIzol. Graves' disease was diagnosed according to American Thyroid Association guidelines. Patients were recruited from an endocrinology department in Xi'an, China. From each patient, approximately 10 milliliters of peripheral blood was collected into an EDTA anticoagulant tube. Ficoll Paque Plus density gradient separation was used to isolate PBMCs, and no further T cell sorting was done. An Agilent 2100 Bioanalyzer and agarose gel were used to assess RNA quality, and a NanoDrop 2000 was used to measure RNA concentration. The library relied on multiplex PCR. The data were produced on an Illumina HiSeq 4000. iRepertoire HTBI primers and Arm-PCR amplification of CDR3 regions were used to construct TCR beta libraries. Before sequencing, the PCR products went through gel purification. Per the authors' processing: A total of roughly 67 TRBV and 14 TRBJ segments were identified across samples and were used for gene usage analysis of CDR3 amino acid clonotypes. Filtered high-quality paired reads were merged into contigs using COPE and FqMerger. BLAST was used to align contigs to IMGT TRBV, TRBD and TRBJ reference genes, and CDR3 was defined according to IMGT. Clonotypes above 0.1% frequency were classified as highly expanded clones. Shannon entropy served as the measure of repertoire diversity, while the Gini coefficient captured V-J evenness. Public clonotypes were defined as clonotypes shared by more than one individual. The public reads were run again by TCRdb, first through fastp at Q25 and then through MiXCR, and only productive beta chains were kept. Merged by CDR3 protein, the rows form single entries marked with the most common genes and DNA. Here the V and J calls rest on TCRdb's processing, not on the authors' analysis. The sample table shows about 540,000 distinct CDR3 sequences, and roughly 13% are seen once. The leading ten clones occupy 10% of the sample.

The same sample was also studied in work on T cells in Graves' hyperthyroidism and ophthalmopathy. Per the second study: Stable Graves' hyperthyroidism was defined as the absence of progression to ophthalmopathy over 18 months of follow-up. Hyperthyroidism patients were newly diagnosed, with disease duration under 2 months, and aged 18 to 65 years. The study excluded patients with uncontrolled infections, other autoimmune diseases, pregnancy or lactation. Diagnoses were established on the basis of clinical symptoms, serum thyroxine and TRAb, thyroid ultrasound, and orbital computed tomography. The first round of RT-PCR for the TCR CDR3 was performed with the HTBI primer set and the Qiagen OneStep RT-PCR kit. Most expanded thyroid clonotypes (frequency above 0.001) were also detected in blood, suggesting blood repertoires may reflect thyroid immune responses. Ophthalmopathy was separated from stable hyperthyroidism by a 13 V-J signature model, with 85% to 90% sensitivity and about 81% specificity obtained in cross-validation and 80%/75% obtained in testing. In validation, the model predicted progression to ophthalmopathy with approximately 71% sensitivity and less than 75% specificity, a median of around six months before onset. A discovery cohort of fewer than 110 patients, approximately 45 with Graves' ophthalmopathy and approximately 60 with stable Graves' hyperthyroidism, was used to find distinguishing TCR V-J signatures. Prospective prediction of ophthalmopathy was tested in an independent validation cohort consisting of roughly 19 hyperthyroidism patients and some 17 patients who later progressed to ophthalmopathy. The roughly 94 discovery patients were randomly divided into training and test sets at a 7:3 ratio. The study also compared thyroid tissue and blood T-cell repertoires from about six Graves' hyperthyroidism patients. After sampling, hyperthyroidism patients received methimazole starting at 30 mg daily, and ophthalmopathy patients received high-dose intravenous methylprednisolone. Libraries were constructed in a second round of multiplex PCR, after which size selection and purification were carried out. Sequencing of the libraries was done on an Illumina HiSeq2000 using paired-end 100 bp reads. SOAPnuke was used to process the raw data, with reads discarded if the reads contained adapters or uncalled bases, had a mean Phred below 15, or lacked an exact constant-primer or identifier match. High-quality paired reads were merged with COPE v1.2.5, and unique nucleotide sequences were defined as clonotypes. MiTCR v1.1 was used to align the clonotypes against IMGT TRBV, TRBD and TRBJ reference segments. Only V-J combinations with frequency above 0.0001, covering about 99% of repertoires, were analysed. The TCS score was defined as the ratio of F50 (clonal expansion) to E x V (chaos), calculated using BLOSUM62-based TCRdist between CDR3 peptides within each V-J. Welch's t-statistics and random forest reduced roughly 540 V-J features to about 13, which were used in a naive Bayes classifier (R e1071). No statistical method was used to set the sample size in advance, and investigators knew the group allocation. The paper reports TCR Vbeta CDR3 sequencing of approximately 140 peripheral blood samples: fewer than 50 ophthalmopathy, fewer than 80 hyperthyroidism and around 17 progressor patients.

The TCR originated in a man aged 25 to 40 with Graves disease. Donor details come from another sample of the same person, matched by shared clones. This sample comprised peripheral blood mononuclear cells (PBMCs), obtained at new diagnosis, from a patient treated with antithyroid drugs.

The nucleotide sequence reads as follows: TGCAGCGTTGGAGGCAAAGCGGGAGGAGGCTCAGATACGCAGTATTTT. The translation is CSVGGKAGGGSDTQYF. The rearrangement joined TRBV29-1 to TRBJ2-3; 9 nucleotides in the junction match TRBD2. CDR1 and CDR2 were assigned from the germline V gene as SQVTM and ANQGSEA. Spanning cysteine to phenylalanine, the CDR3 consists of 16 amino acids. The retained sequence is limited to the CDR3, 48 bases, with the frame set at the first base. Trimming leaves V shorter by 4 bases and J shorter by 4 bases, with the junction holding 12 bases beyond the gene matches.